This T cell receptor beta chain was retrieved from a study of shared clonotypes between healthy human individuals. About the research overall: Researchers assigned three CD4 naive, three CD4 memory, two CD8 naive and one CD8 memory plate to each donor.

Assay execution proceeded at the deep level. The method was immunoSEQ multiplex PCR; TCRdb's version includes in-frame clones alone and lacks a portion of them. The sample holds 600,000 or so clones, approximately 95% seen once. Naive-designated CD8 cells lacked CD45RO, were positively enriched for CCR7, and omitted terminally differentiated effector memory CD45RA+ cells. The study, taken as a whole, reports: Shared clonotypes: 4.5% to 6.5% naive CD4, around 3.5% naive CD8, about 2.4% memory CD4, 0.4% memory CD8.

The CDR3 is 14 amino acids. V dropped 6 bases and J dropped 3; count of bases not matched to a gene: 6. Per the germline V gene, CDR1 is MDHEN and CDR2 is SYDVKM. As concerns this clone: Its antigen is not identified.

J is TRBJ2-7 and V is TRBV28; 9 positions agree with TRBD1. This clonotype originated in a woman under 40 in good health. The sequenced sample consisted of naive CD8+ T cells sorted from blood. This CDR3 reads CASRRTGELYEQYF. The DNA for the CDR3 is TGTGCCAGCAGAAGGACAGGGGAGCTCTACGAGCAGTACTTC. Combining the CDR3 with reference TRBV28 and TRBJ2-7 gives the whole variable domain DVKVTQSSRYLVKRTGEKVFLECVQDMDHENMFWYRQDPGLGLRLIYFSYDVKMKEKGDIPEGYSVSREKKERFSLILESASTNQTSMYLCASRRTGELYEQYFGPGTRLTVT.